Given below is one T cell receptor (beta chain) in context. This specimen belongs to a study of PD-1 blockade in classical Hodgkin lymphoma. Study-level information: Patients were infused with nivolumab 3 mg/kg every 2 weeks.

The method was immunoSEQ multiplex PCR; TCRdb's version includes in-frame clones alone and lacks a portion of them. The repertoire has 25,000 to 30,000 clones, around 78% of them found once; the top ten carry under 25%. The CDR3 contains 14 residues. V dropped 5 bases and J dropped 8; count of bases not matched to a gene: 4. CDR1 SGHVS and CDR2 FQNEAQ come from the germline V gene. Brentuximab vedotin exposure varied among the patients, all of whom had relapsed after autologous stem cell transplantation. The rearrangement links TRBV7-8 to TRBJ1-6; TRBD1 agrees at 9 bases. The receptor comes from a human donor with classical Hodgkin lymphoma. The sample consisted of peripheral blood mononuclear cells (PBMCs), taken before the second cycle of nivolumab. DNA for the CDR3: TGTGCCAGCAGCACGGGACAGGGCCATTCACCCCTCCACTTT. This translates into CASSTGQGHSPLHF.